This is a list of T cell receptor beta chains from one sample in a study of cytomegalovirus exposure and HLA in healthy donors. Only in-frame clones appear in the TCRdb table, and some are missing; sequencing was by immunoSEQ multiplex PCR. The data show around 130,000 clones, about 79% seen once. Sequencing was carried out using PBMCs. All receptors derive from a man aged 50-60 years in good health and CMV-seronegative. The CDR3 runs from the conserved cysteine through the conserved F or W. Rows may omit the clone size; those that give it use once, few, many or a size class.

j_call clone_size v_call cdr3_aa
TRBJ1-1 - TRBV18 CASSNPGTEAFF
TRBJ1-2 - TRBV9 CASSVGPGSLNVYGCTF
TRBJ2-2 - TRBV27 CASSLTGAGELFF
TRBJ2-7 once TRBV7-8 CASSFYGSGRRKTYEQYF
TRBJ1-1 - TRBV7-2 CASSKTGANTEAFF
TRBJ2-3 - TRBV9 CASSVEDRGVTDTQYF
TRBJ2-7 - TRBV5-1 CASSLTGGAGEQYF
TRBJ2-5 once TRBV4-1 CASSQGAGAAQETQYF
TRBJ1-4 - TRBV30 CAWRDRAFNEKLFF
TRBJ2-3 - TRBV7-2 CASSSGGASTDTQYF
TRBJ2-1 - TRBV9 CASSVYLGANEQFF
TRBJ1-2 - TRBV7-3 CASAPYQGDRNGYTF
TRBJ1-1 once TRBV6-5 CASSSHTSGLNTEAFF
TRBJ2-1 - TRBV2 CASSGGQGAGNEQFF
TRBJ1-5 - TRBV7-8 CASSQGQGIRAGNQPQHF
TRBJ1-6 once TRBV9 CASSVAQFSDSPLHF
TRBJ2-7 - TRBV5-1 CASSSTGGVGSYEQYF
TRBJ2-7 - TRBV7-9 CASSSPEGSSYEQYF
TRBJ2-6 few TRBV4-2 CASSLDTPGHSAGANVLTF
TRBJ1-4 - TRBV15 CATSRGDRGAGLTNEKLFF